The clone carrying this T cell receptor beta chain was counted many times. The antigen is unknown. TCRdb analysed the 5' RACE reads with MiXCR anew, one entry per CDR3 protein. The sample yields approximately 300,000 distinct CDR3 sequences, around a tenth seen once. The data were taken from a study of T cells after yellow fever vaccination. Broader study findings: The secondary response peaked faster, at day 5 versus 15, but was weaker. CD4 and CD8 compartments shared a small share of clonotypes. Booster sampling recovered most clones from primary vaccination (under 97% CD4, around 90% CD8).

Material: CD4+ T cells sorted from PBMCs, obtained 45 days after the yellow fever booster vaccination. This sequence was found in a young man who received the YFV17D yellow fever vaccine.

The CDR3 reads CASSTIGQPQETQYF. As DNA, the CDR3 is TGTGCCAGCAGCACTATTGGACAGCCCCAAGAGACCCAGTACTTC. J is TRBJ2-5 and V is TRBV7-9; the D gene is possibly TRBD1 (6 bases). The V and J ends lost 5 bases and 1 base respectively, with 14 bases between them. This CDR3 has 15 residues. The germline V gene encodes CDR1 SEHNR and CDR2 FQNEAQ (reference sequence).